This T cell receptor (beta chain) was sequenced for a study of cytomegalovirus exposure and HLA in healthy donors. Broader study findings: Most subjects had HLA-A and HLA-B alleles reportedly predicted accurately by TCR beta sequences. Cytomegalovirus association was assigned to about 150 TCR beta chains. The number of N-insertions in an Asian-associated ancestry cluster was reportedly below the roughly 620-donor mean in a later analysis. There were some public TCRs occurring in many donors, but most TCR sequences were rare.

This clone was recorded only once. Its matching antigen is unknown. This CDR3 is 16 amino acids long. Trimming stripped 2 bases from V and 0 bases from J, with 11 bases between. The germline gives CDR1 SGHRS, CDR2 YFSETQ. PCR used 60 Vbeta primers and 13 Jbeta primers. Here immunoSEQ multiplex PCR was the method, and the copy in TCRdb shows in-frame clones only, minus some. The sample carries 170,000 or so clones, over 70% recorded once. Sequencing used PBMCs. The receptor was isolated from a man aged 25-45 years in good health and CMV-seropositive. The chain couples TRBV5-1 to TRBJ2-2; possibly TRBD2 for D (5 bases). This CDR3 reads CASSLGRLANTGELFF. DNA for the CDR3: TGCGCCAGCAGCTTAGGGAGACTCGCGAACACCGGGGAGCTGTTTTTT. The complete variable domain, with remaining parts taken from reference TRBV5-1 and TRBJ2-2, reads KAGVTQTPRYLIKTRGQQVTLSCSPISGHRSVSWYQQTPGQGLQFLFEYFSETQRNKGNFPGRFSGRQFSNSRSEMNVSTLELGDSALYLCASSLGRLANTGELFFGEGSRLTVL.